The entry below gives a single TCR beta chain sequence along with its context. The specificity of this receptor is unknown. One base away there is no much larger clone; base qualities are not given. The run used an Illumina NovaSeq 6000. cDNA libraries for TCRalpha and TCRbeta were prepared by 5'RACE using constant-segment primers, with sample barcodes and unique molecular identifiers added. Trizol reagent was used to extract RNA from every sample. Libraries were amplified in two PCR steps, with a second sample barcode and Illumina TruSeq adapters added in the second step. The libraries were sequenced on an Illumina NovaSeq using 2 x 150 bp paired-end reads. The study's own analysis went as follows. Reads were demultiplexed and collapsed into UMI-guided consensus sequences with migec v1.2.7. Using mixcr v2.1.11, UMI consensuses were aligned to TRA and TRB V and J templates and then assembled into clonotypes. A clonotype was counted as expanded or contracted only when both edgeR and NoisET called the clonotype significant, with the noise models trained on biological replicates. For edgeR calls, the thresholds were a false discovery rate-adjusted p below 0.01 and a log2 fold-change of 1. PCA with hierarchical clustering of max-normalized trajectories of the 1000 most abundant clonotypes was used as exploratory dynamics analysis. Separately sequenced CD4+ and CD8+ repertoires were used to assign a CD4 or CD8 phenotype to each responding clone. TCRdb reprocessed the public reads (quality trimming at Q25 with fastp, clone calling with MiXCR) and kept in-frame beta chains. Merged by CDR3 protein, the rows form single entries marked with the most common genes and DNA. The V and J calls and clone size are TCRdb's, not the authors'. A total of 250,000 to 300,000 distinct CDR3 sequences appear in this sample, around 15% of them only once. Together, the top ten hold roughly 20% of the sample.

This sample was included in a study of T-cell memory formation after mild COVID-19 (dated by TCRdb to the early 2020s). For the study in its entirety: TCR sequence clusters from the two donors were found to be largely donor specific. Longitudinal TCRalpha and TCRbeta repertoire sequencing tracked T-cell clones expanding and contracting after mild COVID-19 in a couple of donors. The cohort comprised two young, previously healthy adult volunteers, one female and one male.

Per the germline V gene (reference sequence), DFQATT is the CDR1 and SNEGSKA is the CDR2. Its CDR3 holds 15 amino acids, cysteine through phenylalanine. CDR3 DNA only is kept here, 45 bases in frame from base 1. Trimming accounts for 6 bases at V and 1 base at J, while the number of junction bases matched to no gene is 9. PBMCs were isolated by Ficoll-Paque density gradient centrifugation. The research as a whole found: Only two mild cases were covered by the study, and larger cohorts that include severe cases with pre-infection samples were considered necessary. Balanced CD4/CD8 phenotypes were observed for clones contracting from day 15 to 85, whereas a bias towards CD4+ was observed for a second wave of clones expanding from day 15 to 37. Whether the second-wave clones peaking on day 37 were SARS-CoV-2 specific was not confirmed. Some responding clones were found in pre-infection memory, which suggests that pre-existing cross-reactive memory T cells took part in the SARS-CoV-2 response. Contracting CD4+ clones turned up mainly in the CM and EM memory subsets, whereas EMRA was where CD8+ clones were enriched.

Sample: PBMCs or a T cell subset sorted from them (not recorded which). The rearrangement combines TRBV20-1 with TRBJ1-5, and 7 junctional nucleotides match TRBD1. The clonotype originates from a man between 18 and 29 years old who had mild COVID-19 (a few samples of this study predate the infection). The sample titles of this study are shuffled in the database, so cell type and time point are left out; the donor was told from shared clones. The DNA sequence reads TGCAGTGCAGTCCGACAGGGCATGAGCAATCAGCCCCAGCATTTT. Its protein reads: CSAVRQGMSNQPQHF.